A selection of T cell receptor beta chains follows, all from one sample in a study of response to subunit inactivated influenza vaccine. A single record per CDR3 protein comes from TCRdb applying MiXCR to the RT-PCR reads. In the table there are approximately 490,000 distinct CDR3 sequences, under 8.5% of which are singletons. Here the sequenced sample was PBMCs from blood, taken roughly 24 months after vaccination. The receptors come from a man between 45 and 75 years old who received an inactivated influenza vaccine. Both conserved end residues are part of each CDR3. Fields, in order: D gene, CDR3 length, J gene, V gene, clone size, CDR3 DNA, CDR3 protein. D genes are given only for firm matches. The size field is filled for only some rows; it gives once, few, many or a size class.

TRBD1 | 15 | TRBJ1-5 | TRBV12-3/TRBV12-4 | many | TGTGCCAGCAGTCCAGGGACAGGGGCGAATCAGCCCCAGCATTTT | CASSPGTGANQPQHF
- | 16 | TRBJ1-1 | TRBV4-2 | many | TGTGCCAGCAGCCAAGAGCGGTTTCGAATGAACACTGAAGCTTTCTTT | CASSQERFRMNTEAFF
- | 15 | TRBJ2-3 | TRBV5-4 | - | TGTGCCAGCAGCTCGGGGGCAGGGATCACAGATACGCAGTATTTT | CASSSGAGITDTQYF
- | 15 | TRBJ2-7 | TRBV7-8 | - | TGTGCCAGCAGCTTAGGCACAGACAACTTCTACGAGCAGTACTTC | CASSLGTDNFYEQYF
TRBD1 | 16 | TRBJ2-5 | TRBV7-2 | many | TGTGCCAGCAGCCTCGGGACAGCCCCTTACCAAGAGACCCAGTACTTC | CASSLGTAPYQETQYF
TRBD2 | 14 | TRBJ2-6 | TRBV14 | few | TGTGCCAGCAGCAGGGCGGGAGGCCAGCAAGTCCTGACTTTC | CASSRAGGQQVLTF
- | 15 | TRBJ2-1 | TRBV9 | - | TGTGCCAGCAGCGTAGGGCAGCGGGCGGACAATGAGCAGTTCTTC | CASSVGQRADNEQFF
- | 15 | TRBJ1-2 | TRBV4-2 | few | TGTGCCAGCAGCCCAAAGGCAGACGGCTCGTATGGCTACACCTTC | CASSPKADGSYGYTF
TRBD1 | 14 | TRBJ1-6 | TRBV11-2 | few | TGTGCCAGCAGCTTTGGACAGGGAGATTCACCCCTCCACTTT | CASSFGQGDSPLHF
TRBD2 | 15 | TRBJ2-2 | TRBV15 | many | TGTGCCACCAGCATGCGGGGGGCCGACACCGGGGAGCTGTTTTTT | CATSMRGADTGELFF
- | 15 | TRBJ1-5 | TRBV20-1 | few | TGCAGTGCTAGAAGACCCGGGGCGGGCAATCAGCCCCAGCATTTT | CSARRPGAGNQPQHF
TRBD2 | 13 | TRBJ2-1 | TRBV3-1 | few | TGTGCCAGCAGCCAAGGACTAGCGGGACACGCTTGTTTC | CASSQGLAGHACF
- | 14 | TRBJ1-5 | TRBV24-1 | many | TGTGCCACCAGTCAGACATCTAGCAATCAGCCCCAGCATTTT | CATSQTSSNQPQHF
TRBD2 | 13 | TRBJ2-2 | TRBV24-1 | - | TGTGCCACCAGCCGGGGGGGCGCCGGGGAGCTGTTTTTT | CATSRGGAGELFF
TRBD1 | 14 | TRBJ1-5 | TRBV20-1 | few | TGCAGTGCTAGAGAGACAGGGGGCAGGCAGCCCCAGCATTTT | CSARETGGRQPQHF
- | 16 | TRBJ1-3 | TRBV3-1 | - | TGTGCCAGCAGCAGTGGACTGATGAGCTCTGGAAACACCATATATTTT | CASSSGLMSSGNTIYF
- | 18 | TRBJ2-3 | TRBV5-1 | few | TGCGCCAGCAGCTTGGCGCCTTCTGGGCGGGGTCACACAGATACGCAGTATTTT | CASSLAPSGRGHTDTQYF
- | 11 | TRBJ2-3 | TRBV6-1 | few | TGTGCCAGCAGAATGGAAGATACGCAGTATTTT | CASRMEDTQYF
- | 13 | TRBJ2-3 | TRBV20-1 | few | TGCAGTGCTAGAGCTCCTCTCGCGGATACGCAGTATTTT | CSARAPLADTQYF
- | 18 | TRBJ2-2 | TRBV20-1 | few | TGCAGTGCTAGAGGGGAAAGAAGGGGCCGAGGAGGCACCGGGGAGCTGTTTTTT | CSARGERRGRGGTGELFF
TRBD2 | 18 | TRBJ2-1 | TRBV11-1 | - | TGTGCCAGCAGCTTTAGTAGCGGGGGGGTCATCGCCTACAATGAGCAGTTCTTC | CASSFSSGGVIAYNEQFF
- | 12 | TRBJ1-5 | TRBV20-1 | - | TGCAGTGCGATACTACGTAATCAGCCCCAGCATTTT | CSAILRNQPQHF
- | 13 | TRBJ1-1 | TRBV28 | - | TGTGCCAGCAGTTTTGGGAGGAGCACTGAAGCTTTCTTT | CASSFGRSTEAFF
- | 15 | TRBJ1-5 | TRBV9 | medium-sized | TGTGCCAGCAGCGTAGGTCAGGGTTTCAATCAGCCCCAGCATTTT | CASSVGQGFNQPQHF
TRBD2 | 15 | TRBJ2-7 | TRBV4-1 | - | TGCGCCAGCAGCCGCGAAACTAGCGTAAAATACGAGCAGTACTTC | CASSRETSVKYEQYF
- | 15 | TRBJ2-1 | TRBV28 | many | TGTGCCAGCAGTTTACCCGGGGGCGTCTACAATGAGCAGTTCTTC | CASSLPGGVYNEQFF
- | 15 | TRBJ2-7 | TRBV4-3 | - | TGCGCCAGCAGTCAAGAATCTGGAGTCTCCTACGAGCAGTACTTC | CASSQESGVSYEQYF
TRBD1 | 13 | TRBJ2-7 | TRBV20-1 | few | TGCAGTGCTATCGCCAGGGGGTCCCACGAGCAGTACTTC | CSAIARGSHEQYF
- | 14 | TRBJ2-1 | TRBV20-1 | few | TGCAGTGCTAGAGTCTACTCTCATTACAATGAGCAGTTCTTC | CSARVYSHYNEQFF
TRBD2 | 17 | TRBJ2-3 | TRBV4-1 | - | TGCGCCAGCAGCCAAGTATTCGCGGGAGGAATGGCAGATACGCAGTATTTT | CASSQVFAGGMADTQYF
TRBD1 | 14 | TRBJ2-7 | TRBV29-1 | - | TGCAGCGTCAGGGACAGGGTAAATTCCTACGAGCAGTACTTC | CSVRDRVNSYEQYF
- | 16 | TRBJ2-1 | TRBV4-2 | many | TGTGCCAGCAGCCAAAGAGGGCTAGGTACCTACAATGAGCAGTTCTTC | CASSQRGLGTYNEQFF
TRBD1 | 13 | TRBJ1-2 | TRBV20-1 | many | TGCAGTGCCAGCGGACAGGGGGTTTATGGCTACACCTTC | CSASGQGVYGYTF
- | 16 | TRBJ2-6 | TRBV12-3/TRBV12-4 | - | TGTGCCAGCAGTCCCAACCCCTCCCTTGGGGCCAACGTCCTGACTTTC | CASSPNPSLGANVLTF
TRBD2 | 16 | TRBJ2-1 | TRBV6-2/TRBV6-3 | few | TGTGCCAGCAGACAATCCGGGACTAGCCAGCTAAATGAGCAGTTCTTC | CASRQSGTSQLNEQFF
TRBD1 | 19 | TRBJ2-5 | TRBV11-1 | many | TGTGCCAGCAGCTCGGTGACAGGGAACCGTAAATTGTCGGGAGAGACCCAGTACTTC | CASSSVTGNRKLSGETQYF
- | 13 | TRBJ1-5 | TRBV5-5 | many | TGTGCCAGCAGCTTGGGGTCACAGCAGCCCCAGCATTTT | CASSLGSQQPQHF
- | 15 | TRBJ2-1 | TRBV14 | many | TGTGCCAGCAGCCCGTTAGCAACCCCCTACAATGAGCAGTTCTTC | CASSPLATPYNEQFF
- | 15 | TRBJ2-3 | TRBV12-3/TRBV12-4 | many | TGTGCCAGCAGTTTTGTAGCGGTAGGGACAGATACGCAGTATTTT | CASSFVAVGTDTQYF
- | 16 | TRBJ2-6 | TRBV6-4 | few | TGTGCCAGCAGTGTTTCGGGGCTCTCTGGGGCCAACGTCCTGACTTTC | CASSVSGLSGANVLTF
- | 14 | TRBJ2-3 | TRBV7-8 | few | TGTGCCAGCAGCTTATCTCCCAGAACAGATACGCAGTATTTT | CASSLSPRTDTQYF
- | 14 | TRBJ2-7 | TRBV7-9 | - | TGTGCCAGCAGCTTAGACAGGAATATCTACGAGCAGTACTTC | CASSLDRNIYEQYF
- | 15 | TRBJ2-5 | TRBV20-1 | many | TGCAGTGCTAGAGTCCGGGCAGGCCGCCGAGAGACCCAGTACTTC | CSARVRAGRRETQYF
TRBD2 | 16 | TRBJ2-2 | TRBV5-1 | many | TGCGCCAGCAGCCTGGGTCTAGCGGGTAACACCGGGGAGCTGTTTTTT | CASSLGLAGNTGELFF
- | 12 | TRBJ1-1 | TRBV20-1 | few | TGCAGTGCCCGAGTTGGGGGAACTGAAGCTTTCTTT | CSARVGGTEAFF
TRBD1 | 13 | TRBJ1-5 | TRBV6-2/TRBV6-3 | - | TGTGCCACCCGGGACAGGCGCAATCAGCCCCAGCATTTT | CATRDRRNQPQHF
- | 16 | TRBJ2-2 | TRBV4-2 | - | TGTGCCAGCAGCCAAGATTTAGGGCAGGGGAACGGGGAGCTGTTTTTT | CASSQDLGQGNGELFF
- | 16 | TRBJ2-2 | TRBV5-6 | many | TGTGCCAGCAGCACGGTGGGCGGGACGAACACCGGGGAGCTGTTTTTT | CASSTVGGTNTGELFF
- | 13 | TRBJ2-1 | TRBV9 | few | TGTGCCAGCAGCGAGGCGGTAGCTGGGGAGCAGTTCTTC | CASSEAVAGEQFF
TRBD2 | 18 | TRBJ2-1 | TRBV3-1 | - | TGTGCCAGCAGCCAAGATATTAGCGGGAGGAGGCCCTACAATGAGCAGTTCTTC | CASSQDISGRRPYNEQFF
- | 16 | TRBJ2-1 | TRBV5-1 | many | TGCGCCAGCAGCCCCGGCCTGGGGGGCGCTTGGTATGAGCAGTTCTTC | CASSPGLGGAWYEQFF
- | 15 | TRBJ1-5 | TRBV9 | few | TGTGCCAGCAGCGCCTGGTGGGGGAGGGGGGAGCCCCAGCATTTT | CASSAWWGRGEPQHF
TRBD2 | 13 | TRBJ2-1 | TRBV29-1 | - | TGCAGCGCCGGGCGGGAGAATCGCAATGAGCAGTTCTTC | CSAGRENRNEQFF